The rows below give T cell receptor beta chains drawn from one sample of a study of control samples from healthy donors and cancer patients. The data were produced by immunoSEQ multiplex PCR, yet TCRdb's version contains in-frame clones alone and is incomplete. The repertoire holds about 150,000 clones, with approximately 94% as singletons. The sequenced sample was blood. The receptors originated from a man in his forties in good health. Both conserved end residues are part of each CDR3. A D gene is named only where the DNA matches it firmly. Clone size is shown for a subset of rows, as once, few, many or a class of expanded clone.

V gene	J gene	clone size	D gene	CDR3 DNA	CDR3 protein
TRBV3-1/TRBV3-2	TRBJ1-2	.	.	TGTGCCAGCAGCTTGGGCAGTTTCTATGGCTACACCTTC	CASSLGSFYGYTF
TRBV28	TRBJ1-2	.	TRBD1	TGTGCCATCTGGACAGGGGGCTTTGGCTACACCTTC	CAIWTGGFGYTF
TRBV4-3	TRBJ1-6	.	.	TGCGCCAGCAGCCAAGATCGGATGCGTAATTCACCCCTCCACTTT	CASSQDRMRNSPLHF
TRBV21-1	TRBJ1-1	.	.	TGTGCCAGCAGCATTTCCGGACAGGGGGCGAGTAATGAAGCTTTCTTT	CASSISGQGASNEAFF
TRBV5-6	TRBJ2-3	.	TRBD2	TGTGCCAGCAGCTTACGGCTAGCGGGGGTTCGGACAGATACGCAGTATTTT	CASSLRLAGVRTDTQYF
TRBV19	TRBJ1-2	.	.	TGTGCCAGTAGTGCCACCCCAGGGGTCATGGTTGGCTACACCTTC	CASSATPGVMVGYTF
TRBV5-5	TRBJ2-7	.	.	TGTGCCAGCAGCCCAGAGGGAAGTGCCTACGAGCAGTACTTC	CASSPEGSAYEQYF
TRBV30	TRBJ1-6	.	.	TGTGCCTGGAGTGTACATCAGGGTGTTCATTCACCCCTCCACTTT	CAWSVHQGVHSPLHF
TRBV28	TRBJ1-6	.	.	TGTGCCAGCACTGGACCGCTGGCCAATTCACCCCTCCACTTT	CASTGPLANSPLHF
TRBV4-1	TRBJ2-5	once	.	TGCGCCAGCAGCCGGGGGGACTCAGGACGGCAAGAGACCCAGTACTTC	CASSRGDSGRQETQYF
TRBV7-8	TRBJ1-6	once	.	TGTGCCAGCAGCCGAGAACTGATTGGGACTTCACCCCTCCACTTT	CASSRELIGTSPLHF
TRBV5-1	TRBJ2-3	.	.	TGCGCCAGCAGCTTGGACGGGTACGACACAGATACGCAGTATTTT	CASSLDGYDTDTQYF